These 9 T cell receptor beta chains were sequenced from one sample in a study of cytomegalovirus exposure and HLA in healthy donors. The primer mix had 60 Vbeta and 13 Jbeta primers. Using immunoSEQ multiplex PCR, the repertoire was profiled, and TCRdb retains in-frame clones only, with some absent. The table has about 140,000 clones, about 80% seen once. Input material: PBMCs. These receptor sequences come from a middle-aged woman in good health and CMV-seropositive.

This chain connects TRBV5-8 to TRBJ2-5, with TRBD2 as a possible D gene (5 bases). V dropped 4 bases and J dropped 0 bases, with 13 bases sitting between them. Germline CDR1 is SGHTS and CDR2 is YDEGEE. CDR3 length: 15 amino acids. CDR3 coding DNA: TGTGCCAGCAGCCCAGGCGACGGGGACCAAGAGACCCAGTACTTC. Translating gives CASSPGDGDQETQYF.

The CDR3 region has the DNA TGTGCCAGCAGCCCCCGGCAGGGTTGGGGCGAGCAGTACTTC. Its translation is CASSPRQGWGEQYF. This rearrangement joins TRBV11-3 to TRBJ2-7; tentatively, D is TRBD1 (5 bases). The germline CDR1 and CDR2 sequences are SGHNT and YENEEA. The CDR3 extends over 14 amino acids. V lost 5 bases and J 6 bases, leaving 17 bases between the germline ends.

The chain links TRBV7-8 to TRBJ2-5, with D hard to call. V was clipped by 2 bases and J by 4 bases, with 14 bases between them. This CDR3 comprises 15 residues. Germline V gene sequence: CDR1 SGHVS, CDR2 FQNEAQ. In DNA, the CDR3 is TGTGCCAGCAGCTTAATTCAGTTGCCTCGAGAGACCCAGTACTTC. Translating gives CASSLIQLPRETQYF.

This chain uses TRBV5-4 with TRBJ2-2; 9 bases line up with TRBD1. The CDR3 length is 16 residues. The germline gives CDR1 SGHNT, CDR2 YYREEE (reference sequence). The V and J ends lost 4 bases and 5 bases, in that order; junction bases with no gene match: 9. CDR3 coding DNA: TGTGCCAGCAGCGTGGTCGGGACAGGGAGGACCGGGGAGCTGTTTTTT. Translating gives CASSVVGTGRTGELFF.

The gene calls are TRBV5-1 and TRBJ2-5, with 9 bases aligning to TRBD1. V shed 4 bases and J 2 bases; nucleotides not matched to a gene: 6. The CDR3 extends over 15 amino acids. Looked up from germline, CDR1 is SGHRS and CDR2 is YFSETQ. This chain's CDR3 is CASSPTTGGQETQYF. The CDR3 nucleotides read TGCGCCAGCAGCCCTACGACAGGGGGGCAAGAGACCCAGTACTTC.

The chain has TRBV19 and TRBJ2-3, with 13 bases matching TRBD2. CDR3 length: 16 residues. Trimming cost V 3 bases and J 5 bases; bases outside gene matches: 5. Germline-derived CDR1 and CDR2 are LNHDA and SQIVND (reference sequence). CDR3 sequence reads: CASSIRLAGGGDTQYF. DNA for the CDR3: TGTGCCAGTAGTATCCGACTAGCGGGGGGCGGAGATACGCAGTATTTT.

The rearrangement uses TRBV30 and TRBJ2-5, with 7 bases identical to TRBD2. The V gene end was trimmed by 8 bases and the J gene end by 4 bases; junction bases not matched to a gene: 7. The CDR3 covers 12 residues. Germline CDR1 and CDR2: GTSNPN and SVGIG (reference sequence). CDR3 DNA: TGTGCCACCAGACTAGCCGCAGAGACCCAGTACTTC. This encodes CATRLAAETQYF.

V usage is TRBV28 and J usage is TRBJ2-7; 8 positions match TRBD2. Losses at the gene ends were 7 bases for V and 8 bases for J; bases not matched to a gene: 16. CDR3 length: 15 residues. Germline assignment: CDR1 MDHEN and CDR2 SYDVKM. Here the CDR3 reads CASTMTGTRLAKQYF. CDR3 in DNA: TGTGCCAGCACCATGACCGGGACTAGGCTCGCGAAGCAGTACTTC. Full variable domain (missing parts from reference TRBV28 and TRBJ2-7): DVKVTQSSRYLVKRTGEKVFLECVQDMDHENMFWYRQDPGLGLRLIYFSYDVKMKEKGDIPEGYSVSREKKERFSLILESASTNQTSMYLCASTMTGTRLAKQYFGPGTRLTVT.

The V call is TRBV5-4, the J call TRBJ2-7, with 7 nucleotides matching TRBD1. This CDR3 has 16 residues. Germline V lookup: CDR1 SGHNT, CDR2 YYREEE (reference sequence). Losses at the gene ends were 2 bases for V and 1 base for J; bases not matched to a gene: 9. The CDR3 sequence: CASSFGGQVGSYEQYF. The CDR3 DNA sequence: TGTGCCAGCAGCTTTGGAGGACAGGTGGGGTCCTACGAGCAGTACTTC.